One and the same sample provided the 8 T cell receptor beta chains below, sequenced in a study of blood T cell repertoires in COVID-19 (dated by TCRdb to about 2020). The library relied on the immunoSEQ multiplex PCR assay. TCRdb retrieved this table from immuneACCESS and kept in-frame rearrangements only. Not all clones are present; in checked studies, unresolved V genes account for under half, and no reason is known for the remainder. For this sample the table gives roughly 70,000 clones, of which more than 80% were detected only once. Roughly 6.2% of the sample comes from the top ten. Material: peripheral blood. Every receptor here comes from a woman of 80 years or more with active COVID-19.

In its sample, this clone was seen a few times. This chain uses TRBV6-5 with TRBJ1-2; TRBD1 is a possible D gene (5 bases). V lost 5 bases and J 3 bases, leaving 13 bases between the germline ends. Germline V gene lookup returns CDR1 MNHEY and CDR2 SVGAGI. The CDR3 extends over 14 amino acids. The CDR3 is CASSLLGGDYGYTF. The CDR3 region has the DNA TGTGCCAGCAGTCTTTTGGGGGGTGACTATGGCTACACCTTC.

This clone was recorded only once. The chain is built from TRBV19 and TRBJ1-2; D is uncertain. The CDR3 extends over 15 amino acids. Trimming removed 5 bases from V and 6 bases from J, with 19 bases in between. Germline loops: CDR1 LNHDA, CDR2 SQIVND (reference sequence). CDR3 protein: CASSRGLPLLDGYTF. CDR3 coding DNA: TGTGCCAGTAGTCGGGGTCTCCCGCTATTGGATGGCTACACCTTC.

V gene TRBV5-4 combines with J gene TRBJ2-5; 11 nucleotides agree with TRBD1. The CDR3 spans 15 residues. The V segment lost 3 bases and the J segment 5 bases; nucleotides outside the gene matches: 6. Looked up from germline, CDR1 is SGHNT and CDR2 is YYREEE (reference sequence). In DNA, the CDR3 is TGTGCCAGCAGCTCTGGACAGGGGGCTGGGGAGACCCAGTACTTC. Translated: CASSSGQGAGETQYF.

The rearrangement joins TRBV6-5 to TRBJ2-1; 8 bases are shared with TRBD2. The junction had 7 bases not matched to a gene; V was cut back by 8 bases and J by 4 bases. CDR3 length: 14 residues. CDR1 and CDR2 (germline): MNHEY, SVGAGI. This CDR3 reads CASGLADPYNEQFF. Written as DNA, the CDR3 is TGTGCCAGCGGACTAGCAGACCCTTACAATGAGCAGTTCTTC.

This chain joins TRBV2 and TRBJ2-7, with 11 bases aligning to TRBD2. Germline CDR1 SNHLY, CDR2 FYNNEI. The CDR3 is made up of 15 amino acids. Trimming removed 7 bases from V and 3 bases from J; junction bases left unmatched: 8. CDR3: CASTPSGTSGYEQYF. DNA of the CDR3: TGTGCCAGCACCCCCTCCGGGACTAGCGGCTACGAGCAGTACTTC.

This chain joins TRBV7-9 and TRBJ1-4; 7 bases line up with TRBD1. The CDR3 runs 15 residues. With 4 bases clipped from V and 7 bases from J, the junction kept 9 bases outside the gene matches. Per germline, CDR1 SEHNR and CDR2 FQNEAQ (reference sequence). The CDR3 reads CASSSRQGNVEKLFF. Written as DNA, the CDR3 is TGTGCCAGCAGCTCCAGACAGGGTAATGTTGAAAAACTGTTTTTT. The entire variable domain, with the rest obtained from reference TRBV7-9 and TRBJ1-4, is as follows: DTGVSQNPRHKITKRGQNVTFRCDPISEHNRLYWYRQTLGQGPEFLTYFQNEAQLEKSRLLSDRFSAERPKGSFSTLEIQRTEQGDSAMYLCASSSRQGNVEKLFFGSGTQLSVL.

The chain links TRBV5-4 to TRBJ2-2; D gene uncertain. The ends were cut back, 3 bases at V and 1 base at J, with 10 bases in the middle. This CDR3 has 15 residues. CDR1 and CDR2 from the germline V gene are SGHNT and YYREEE (reference sequence). In nucleotides, the CDR3 is TGTGCCAGCAGCTCCCACAGCATGAACACCGGGGAGCTGTTTTTT. It yields the protein CASSSHSMNTGELFF.

This CDR3 is CSVVSSGNEQFF. The CDR3 coding sequence is TGCAGCGTTGTTAGCTCTGGGAATGAGCAGTTCTTC. The rearrangement links TRBV29-1 to TRBJ2-1; D not resolved. V lost 4 bases and J lost 7, with 11 bases in between. Germline lookup yields CDR1 SQVTM and CDR2 ANQGSEA. The CDR3 loop spans 12 amino acids.